This T cell receptor (beta chain) was obtained from a study of T cell responses to AZD1222 COVID-19 vaccine. Per the germline V gene, CDR1 is DFQATT and CDR2 is SNEGSKA (reference sequence). The CDR3 is 17 residues long. V was pared by 3 bases and J by 0 bases, with 18 bases between. This clone was picked up one time. Repertoires were generated with immunoSEQ multiplex PCR, while TCRdb's copy carries only in-frame clones and drops some. Of 200,000 to 250,000 clones in the sample, roughly 91% were seen once. The specimen comprised peripheral blood, sampled on day 0 of MenACWY control vaccination. J is TRBJ1-5 and V is TRBV20-1; D is undetermined. This receptor was obtained from an adult in good health. The CDR3 protein is CSASEVWRAHSNQPQHF. CDR3 in DNA: TGCAGTGCTAGTGAAGTTTGGCGTGCCCATAGCAATCAGCCCCAGCATTTT.